Each of the 13 T cell receptor beta chains below was sequenced from the same sample in a study of blood T cell repertoires in COVID-19. Sequencing was performed with immunoSEQ multiplex PCR; in TCRdb, only in-frame clones are kept and a portion is missing. The sample holds 300,000 to 350,000 clones, roughly 90% seen once. The sequenced sample consisted of peripheral blood. These receptors all come from a woman aged 25 to 45 with COVID-19, enrolled during active disease.

CDR3 protein: CASSLYGQGRAEKTQYF. DNA for the CDR3: TGTGCCAGCAGCCTGTACGGTCAGGGGAGGGCCGAGAAGACCCAGTACTTC. The chain combines TRBV5-4 with TRBJ2-5; TRBD2 might be the D (7 bases). Germline lookup yields CDR1 SGHNT and CDR2 YYREEE (reference sequence). The CDR3 is made up of 17 amino acids. V was pared by 4 bases and J by 6 bases, with 25 bases between. Drawing the rest from reference TRBV5-4 and TRBJ2-5, the complete variable domain is ETGVTQSPTHLIKTRGQQVTLRCSSQSGHNTVSWYQQALGQGPQFIFQYYREEENGRGNFPPRFSGLQFPNYSSELNVNALELDDSALYLCASSLYGQGRAEKTQYFGPGTRLLVL.

As for this clone: A much larger clone is a single base away; this may be a read error. The V gene is TRBV7-8, the J gene TRBJ2-2; 9 bases match TRBD2. The V gene's germline CDR1 is SGHVS and CDR2 FQNEAQ. The CDR3 consists of 17 residues. CDR3 coding DNA: TGTGCCAGCAGCTCCCTCTGGACTAGCGCGAACACCAGGGAGCTGTTTTTT. Translation: CASSSLWTSANTRELFF.

The V and J genes are TRBV11-2 and TRBJ1-1; D is ambiguous. Germline V gene data show CDR1 as SGHAT and CDR2 as FQNNGV. Between the trimmed V and J ends, which lost 0 bases and 3 bases, there was a span of 5 bases. The CDR3 totals 13 residues. In DNA, the CDR3 is TGTGCCAGCAGCTTAGATTTAGACACTGAAGCTTTCTTT. This sequence encodes CASSLDLDTEAFF.

The rearrangement links TRBV9 to TRBJ2-3; D gene uncertain. Looked up from germline, CDR1 is SGDLS and CDR2 is YYNGEE. V was cut by 0 bases and J by 5 bases, with 16 bases left in between. This CDR3 is 16 amino acids long. The CDR3 here is CASSVGAARAGDTQYF. The CDR3 region has the DNA TGTGCCAGCAGCGTAGGGGCAGCCCGAGCAGGAGATACGCAGTATTTT.

The gene calls are TRBV5-1 and TRBJ1-3; possibly TRBD1 for D (6 bases). CDR3 length: 14 amino acids. Germline V gene data show CDR1 as SGHRS and CDR2 as YFSETQ. Trimming took 4 bases from V and 0 from J, leaving 8 bases between them. The CDR3 coding sequence is TGCGCCAGCAGCACAGGGAGCTCTGGAAACACCATATATTTT. Translation: CASSTGSSGNTIYF. Based on the CDR3 plus reference TRBV5-1 and TRBJ1-3, the full variable domain is KAGVTQTPRYLIKTRGQQVTLSCSPISGHRSVSWYQQTPGQGLQFLFEYFSETQRNKGNFPGRFSGRQFSNSRSEMNVSTLELGDSALYLCASSTGSSGNTIYFGEGSWLTVV.

The gene calls are TRBV6-2 or TRBV6-3 and TRBJ1-5; D is undetermined. Looked up from germline, CDR1 is MNHEY and CDR2 is SVGEGT. The CDR3 runs to 14 residues. Trimming took 5 bases from V and 3 from J, leaving 11 bases between them. CDR3 sequence reads: CASSGGFSNQPQHF. As DNA, the CDR3 is TGTGCCAGCAGTGGAGGTTTCTCCAATCAGCCCCAGCATTTT.

This chain uses TRBV27 with TRBJ1-1, with TRBD1 matching 8 bases. Germline assignment: CDR1 MNHEY and CDR2 SMNVEV (reference sequence). The CDR3 has 15 amino acids. V lost 5 bases, J lost 3 bases, and 8 bases stayed unmatched. The CDR3, as DNA: TGTGCCAGCAGTCCGATGGACAGGGTGGACACTGAAGCTTTCTTT. This sequence encodes CASSPMDRVDTEAFF.

The rearrangement links TRBV24-1 to TRBJ2-5; D call uncertain. The CDR3 runs 13 residues. Germline-derived CDR1 and CDR2 are KGHDR and SFDVKD. V lost 9 bases and J 1 base, leaving 11 bases between the germline ends. Here the CDR3 reads CATGPAGQETQYF. In nucleotides, the CDR3 is TGTGCCACCGGCCCGGCAGGCCAAGAGACCCAGTACTTC.

V gene TRBV3-1 (or the pseudogene TRBV3-2) combines with J gene TRBJ2-4, with TRBD2 identical over 11 bases. Germline V gene lookup returns CDR1 LGHDT and CDR2 YNNKEL (reference sequence). The ends lost 0 bases at V and 5 bases at J; junction bases unmatched: 0. The CDR3 loop spans 15 amino acids. The CDR3 reads CASSQELAGENIQYF. The CDR3 coding sequence is TGTGCCAGCAGCCAAGAACTAGCGGGAGAAAACATTCAGTACTTC.

CDR3 protein: CASSPGQERIDQPQHF. CDR3 bases: TGCGCCAGCAGCCCAGGACAGGAAAGAATCGATCAGCCCCAGCATTTT. The chain couples TRBV4-1 to TRBJ1-5, with 7 positions matching TRBD1. Germline V gene lookup returns CDR1 MGHRA and CDR2 YSYEKL. The CDR3 spans 16 residues. V dropped 4 bases and J dropped 5; count of bases not matched to a gene: 11.

The J gene is TRBJ2-3, the V gene TRBV10-3, with 7 positions matching TRBD2. CDR1 is ENHRY and CDR2 is SYGVKD in the germline V gene. V trimming: 2 bases; J trimming: 0 bases; junction bases outside the gene matches: 5. This CDR3 region has 16 residues. The CDR3 DNA follows: TGTGCCATCAGTGAGGGCGGGAGTTCTAGCACAGATACGCAGTATTTT. Protein sequence: CAISEGGSSSTDTQYF.

The chain combines TRBV6-5 with TRBJ1-2, with D tentatively TRBD1 (6 bases). Trimming shortened V by 2 bases and J by 9 bases, and 10 bases separated the two germline ends. Germline-derived CDR1 and CDR2 are MNHEY and SVGAGI. CDR3 length: 12 amino acids. Here the CDR3 DNA reads TGTGCCAGCAGTTACACAGGGCGTAGCTACACCTTC. Translated, it gives CASSYTGRSYTF.

The genes are TRBV6-5 and TRBJ1-1; weak D call: TRBD1 (6 bases). CDR1 is MNHEY and CDR2 is SVGAGI in the germline V gene. The CDR3 spans 14 residues. Trimming removed 6 bases from V and 1 base from J, with 12 bases in between. In nucleotides, the CDR3 is TGTGCCAGCAGGAAGACAGGCCCGAACACTGAAGCTTTCTTT. Translated: CASRKTGPNTEAFF.